The source of this TCR beta chain is a study of beta chain features in type 1 diabetes. The study's findings and limits: Any HLA type influence on TCRB rearrangement was left unresolved here. People with Type 1 diabetes carried modestly yet significantly shorter TCRB CDR3s in all four CD4+ subsets.

Since all of the isolated RNA was reverse transcribed, expressed TCRB transcripts were what got sequenced. Measured with immunoSEQ multiplex PCR; TCRdb has only the in-frame clones, and not every one. The sample consists of 400,000 or so clones, roughly 12% of them appearing once. This CDR3 is built from 16 residues. Trimming at V came to 0 bases and at J to 2 bases, leaving 3 bases not matched to a gene. Germline values: CDR1 SGDLS, CDR2 YYNGEE. In the case of this clone: Its target is not known.

V usage is TRBV9 and J usage is TRBJ2-2, with 8 nucleotides matching TRBD2. The sequenced sample consisted of naive CD4+ T cells from blood. This sequence originates from a woman in her late teens or twenties with type 1 diabetes. The CDR3 DNA reads as TGTGCCAGCAGCGTAGTAGCGGGACACAACACCGGGGAGCTGTTTTTT. Translating it yields CASSVVAGHNTGELFF.